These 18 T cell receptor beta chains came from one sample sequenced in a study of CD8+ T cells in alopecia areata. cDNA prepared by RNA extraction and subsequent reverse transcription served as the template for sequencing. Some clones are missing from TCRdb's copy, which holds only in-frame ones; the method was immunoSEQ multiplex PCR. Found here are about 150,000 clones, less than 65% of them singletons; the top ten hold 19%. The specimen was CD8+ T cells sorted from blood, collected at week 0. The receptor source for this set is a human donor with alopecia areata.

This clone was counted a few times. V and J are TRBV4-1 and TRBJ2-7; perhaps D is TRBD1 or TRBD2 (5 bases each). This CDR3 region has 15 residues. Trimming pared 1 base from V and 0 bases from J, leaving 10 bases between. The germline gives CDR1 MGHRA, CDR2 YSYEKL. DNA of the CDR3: TGCGCCAGCAGCCAAGGGGACGGTCCCTCCTACGAGCAGTACTTC. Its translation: CASSQGDGPSYEQYF.

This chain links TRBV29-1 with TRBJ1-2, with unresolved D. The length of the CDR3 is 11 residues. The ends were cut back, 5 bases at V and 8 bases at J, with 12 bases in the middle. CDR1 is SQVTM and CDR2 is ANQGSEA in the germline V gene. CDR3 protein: CSVPDQTGYTF. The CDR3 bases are TGCAGCGTTCCAGATCAGACGGGCTACACCTTC.

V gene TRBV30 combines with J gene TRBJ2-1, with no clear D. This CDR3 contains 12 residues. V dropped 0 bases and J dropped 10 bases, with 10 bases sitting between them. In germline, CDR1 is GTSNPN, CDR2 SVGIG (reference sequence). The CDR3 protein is CAWSVSVHEQFF. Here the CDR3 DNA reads TGTGCCTGGAGTGTATCCGTTCACGAGCAGTTCTTC. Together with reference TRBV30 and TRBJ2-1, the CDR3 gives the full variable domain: SQTIHQWPATLVQPVGSPLSLECTVEGTSNPNLYWYRQAAGRGLQLLFYSVGIGQISSEVPQNLSASRPQDRQFILSSKKLLLSDSGFYLCAWSVSVHEQFFGPGTRLTVL.

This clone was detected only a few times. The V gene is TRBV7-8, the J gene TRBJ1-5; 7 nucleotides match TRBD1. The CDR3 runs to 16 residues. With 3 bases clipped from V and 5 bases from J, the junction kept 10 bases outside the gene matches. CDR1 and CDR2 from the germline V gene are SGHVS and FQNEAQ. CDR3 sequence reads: CASSFILGDRDQPQHF. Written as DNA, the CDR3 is TGTGCCAGCAGCTTTATCCTTGGGGACAGAGATCAGCCCCAGCATTTT.

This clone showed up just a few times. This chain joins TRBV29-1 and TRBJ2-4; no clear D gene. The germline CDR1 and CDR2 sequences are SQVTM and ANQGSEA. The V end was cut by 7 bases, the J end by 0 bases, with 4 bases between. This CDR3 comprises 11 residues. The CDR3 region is CSAIAKNIQYF. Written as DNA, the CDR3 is TGCAGCGCAATAGCCAAAAACATTCAGTACTTC.

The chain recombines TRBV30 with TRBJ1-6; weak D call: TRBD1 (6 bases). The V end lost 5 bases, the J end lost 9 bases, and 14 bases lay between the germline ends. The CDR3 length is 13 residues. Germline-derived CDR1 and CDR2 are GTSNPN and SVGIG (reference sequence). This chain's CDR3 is CAWDTGPGSPLHF. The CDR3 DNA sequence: TGTGCCTGGGATACAGGGCCTGGTTCACCCCTCCACTTT.

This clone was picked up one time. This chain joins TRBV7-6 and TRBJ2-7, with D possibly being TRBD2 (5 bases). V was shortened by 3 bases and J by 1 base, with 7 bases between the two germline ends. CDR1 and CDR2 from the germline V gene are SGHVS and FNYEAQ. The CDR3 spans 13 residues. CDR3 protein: CASSFGESYEQYF. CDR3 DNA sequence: TGTGCCAGCAGCTTTGGGGAGTCCTACGAGCAGTACTTC.

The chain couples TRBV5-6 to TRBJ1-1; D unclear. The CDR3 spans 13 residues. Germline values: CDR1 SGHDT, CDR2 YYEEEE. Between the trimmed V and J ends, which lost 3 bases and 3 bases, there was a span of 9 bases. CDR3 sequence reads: CASSSTVYTEAFF. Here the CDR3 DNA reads TGTGCCAGCAGCTCAACAGTGTACACTGAAGCTTTCTTT.

The CDR3 nucleotides read TGCGCCAGCAGCCGCACCGTATATTATGGCTACACCTTC. The encoded protein is CASSRTVYYGYTF. The J gene is TRBJ1-2, the V gene TRBV4-1, with D hard to call. The CDR3 covers 13 residues. Germline values: CDR1 MGHRA, CDR2 YSYEKL. V gave up 4 bases and J gave up 5 bases, with 11 bases separating them.

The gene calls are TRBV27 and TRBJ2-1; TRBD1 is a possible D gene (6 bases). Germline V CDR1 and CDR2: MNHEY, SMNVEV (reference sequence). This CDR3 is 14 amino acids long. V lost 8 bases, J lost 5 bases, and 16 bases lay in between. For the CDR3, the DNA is TGTGCCAGCCGTTCTGAAGGGGGTCACAATGAGCAGTTCTTC. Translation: CASRSEGGHNEQFF.

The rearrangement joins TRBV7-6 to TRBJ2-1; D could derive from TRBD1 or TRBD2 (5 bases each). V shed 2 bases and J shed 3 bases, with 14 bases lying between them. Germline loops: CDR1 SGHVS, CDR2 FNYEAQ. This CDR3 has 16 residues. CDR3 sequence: CASSLRTAGGYNEQFF. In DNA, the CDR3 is TGTGCCAGCAGCTTACGGACGGCTGGGGGCTACAATGAGCAGTTCTTC. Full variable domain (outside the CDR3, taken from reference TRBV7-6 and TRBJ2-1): GAGVSQSPRYKVTKRGQDVALRCDPISGHVSLYWYRQALGQGPEFLTYFNYEAQQDKSGLPNDRFSAERPEGSISTLTIQRTEQRDSAMYRCASSLRTAGGYNEQFFGPGTRLTVL.

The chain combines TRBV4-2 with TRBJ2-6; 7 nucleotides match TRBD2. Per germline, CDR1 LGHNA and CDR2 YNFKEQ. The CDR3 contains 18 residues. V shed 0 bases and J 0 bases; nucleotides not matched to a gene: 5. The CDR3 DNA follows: TGTGCCAGCAGCCAAGATATAGCGGGCGGCTCTGGGGCCAACGTCCTGACTTTC. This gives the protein CASSQDIAGGSGANVLTF.

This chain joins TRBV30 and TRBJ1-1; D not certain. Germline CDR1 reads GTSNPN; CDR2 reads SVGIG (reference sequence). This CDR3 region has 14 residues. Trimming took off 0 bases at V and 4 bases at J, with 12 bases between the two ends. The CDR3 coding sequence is TGTGCCTGGAGTGTAATTGGTCTGGGCACTGAAGCTTTCTTT. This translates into CAWSVIGLGTEAFF. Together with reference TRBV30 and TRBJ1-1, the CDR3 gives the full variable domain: SQTIHQWPATLVQPVGSPLSLECTVEGTSNPNLYWYRQAAGRGLQLLFYSVGIGQISSEVPQNLSASRPQDRQFILSSKKLLLSDSGFYLCAWSVIGLGTEAFFGQGTRLTVV.

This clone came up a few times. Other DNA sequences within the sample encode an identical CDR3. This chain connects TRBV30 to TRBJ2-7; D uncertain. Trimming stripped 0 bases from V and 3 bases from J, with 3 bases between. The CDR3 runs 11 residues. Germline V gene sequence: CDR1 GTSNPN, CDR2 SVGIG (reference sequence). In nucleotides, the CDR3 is TGTGCCTGGAGTGTAGGCTACGAGCAGTACTTC. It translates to CAWSVGYEQYF.

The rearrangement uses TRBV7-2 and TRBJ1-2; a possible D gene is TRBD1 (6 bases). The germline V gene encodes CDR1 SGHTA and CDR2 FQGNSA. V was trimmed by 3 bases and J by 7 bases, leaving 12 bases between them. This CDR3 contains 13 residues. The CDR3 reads CASSLGAVGGYTF. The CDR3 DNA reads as TGTGCCAGCAGCTTGGGGGCGGTCGGTGGCTACACCTTC.

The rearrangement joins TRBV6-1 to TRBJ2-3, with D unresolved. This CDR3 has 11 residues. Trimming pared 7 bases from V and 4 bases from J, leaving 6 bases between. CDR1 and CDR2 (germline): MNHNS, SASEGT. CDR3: CASIEADTQYF. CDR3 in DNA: TGTGCCAGCATTGAGGCAGATACGCAGTATTTT.

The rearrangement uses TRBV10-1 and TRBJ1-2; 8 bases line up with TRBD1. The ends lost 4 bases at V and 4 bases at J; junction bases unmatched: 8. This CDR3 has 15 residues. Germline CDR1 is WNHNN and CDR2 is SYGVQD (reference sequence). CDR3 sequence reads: CASSATGTGFYGYTF. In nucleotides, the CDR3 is TGCGCCAGCAGTGCTACCGGGACAGGCTTCTATGGCTACACCTTC.

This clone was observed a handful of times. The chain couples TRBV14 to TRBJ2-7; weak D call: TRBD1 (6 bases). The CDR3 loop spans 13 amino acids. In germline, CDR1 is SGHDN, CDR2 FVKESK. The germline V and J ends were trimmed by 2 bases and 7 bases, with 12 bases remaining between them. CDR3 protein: CASSQIAQGEQYF. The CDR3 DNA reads TGTGCCAGCAGCCAAATAGCTCAGGGGGAGCAGTACTTC.